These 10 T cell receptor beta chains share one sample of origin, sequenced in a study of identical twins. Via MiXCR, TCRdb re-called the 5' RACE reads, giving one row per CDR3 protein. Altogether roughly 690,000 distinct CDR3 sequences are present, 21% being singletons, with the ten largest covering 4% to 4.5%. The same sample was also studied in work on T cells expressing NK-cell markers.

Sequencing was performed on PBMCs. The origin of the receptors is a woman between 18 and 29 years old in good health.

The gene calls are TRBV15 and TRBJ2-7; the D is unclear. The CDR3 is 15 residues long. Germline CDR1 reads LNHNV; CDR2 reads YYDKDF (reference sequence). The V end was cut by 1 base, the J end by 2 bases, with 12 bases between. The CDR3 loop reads CATSRGRPLAYEQYF. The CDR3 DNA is TGTGCCACCAGCAGAGGCAGGCCCCTGGCCTACGAGCAGTACTTC.

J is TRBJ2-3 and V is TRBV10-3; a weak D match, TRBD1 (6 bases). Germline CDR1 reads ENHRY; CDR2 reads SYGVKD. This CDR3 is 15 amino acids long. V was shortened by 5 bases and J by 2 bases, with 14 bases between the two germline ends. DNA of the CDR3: TGTGCCATCAGTCCAGACAGGCGGTCCACAGATACGCAGTATTTT. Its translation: CAISPDRRSTDTQYF.

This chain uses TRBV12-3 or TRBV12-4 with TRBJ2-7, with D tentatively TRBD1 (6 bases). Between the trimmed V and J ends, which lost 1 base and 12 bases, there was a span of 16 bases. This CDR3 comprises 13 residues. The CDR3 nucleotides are TGTGCCAGCAGTTTAGGGGGGCCTAGTTCGTTGTACTTC. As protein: CASSLGGPSSLYF.

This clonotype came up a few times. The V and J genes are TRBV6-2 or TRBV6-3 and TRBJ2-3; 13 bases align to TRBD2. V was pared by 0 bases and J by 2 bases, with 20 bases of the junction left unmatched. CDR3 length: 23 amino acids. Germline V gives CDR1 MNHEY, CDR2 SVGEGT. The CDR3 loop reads CASSYSKGYITTSGGPYTDTQYF. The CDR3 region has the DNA TGTGCCAGCAGTTACTCGAAAGGCTATATCACGACTAGCGGGGGGCCCTACACAGATACGCAGTATTTT.

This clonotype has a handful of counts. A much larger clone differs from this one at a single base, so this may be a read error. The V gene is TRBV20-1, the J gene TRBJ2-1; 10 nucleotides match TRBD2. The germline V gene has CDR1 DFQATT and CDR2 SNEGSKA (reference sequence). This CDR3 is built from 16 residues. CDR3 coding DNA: TGCTGTGCTAGAGATTCCGGACTAGCGGTCTCTCCGGAGCAGTTCTTC. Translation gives CCARDSGLAVSPEQFF.

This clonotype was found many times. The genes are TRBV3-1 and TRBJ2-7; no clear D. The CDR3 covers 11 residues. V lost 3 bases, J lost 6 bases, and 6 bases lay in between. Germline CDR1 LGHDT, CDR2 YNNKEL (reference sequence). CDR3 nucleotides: TGTGCCAGCAGCCAGCTCTCCGAGCAGTACTTC. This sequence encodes CASSQLSEQYF.

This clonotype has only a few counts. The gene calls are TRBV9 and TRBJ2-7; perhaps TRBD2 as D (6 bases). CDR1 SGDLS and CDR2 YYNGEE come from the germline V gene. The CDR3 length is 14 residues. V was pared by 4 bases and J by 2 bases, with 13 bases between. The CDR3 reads CASSPLREPYEQYF. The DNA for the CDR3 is TGTGCCAGCAGCCCGCTTCGGGAGCCCTACGAGCAGTACTTC.

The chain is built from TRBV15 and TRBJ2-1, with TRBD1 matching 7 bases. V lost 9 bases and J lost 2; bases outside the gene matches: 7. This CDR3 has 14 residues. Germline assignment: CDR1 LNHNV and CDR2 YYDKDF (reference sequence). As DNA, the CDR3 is TGTGCCACTACCCACAGGGGTACCTACAATGAGCAGTTCTTC. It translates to CATTHRGTYNEQFF.

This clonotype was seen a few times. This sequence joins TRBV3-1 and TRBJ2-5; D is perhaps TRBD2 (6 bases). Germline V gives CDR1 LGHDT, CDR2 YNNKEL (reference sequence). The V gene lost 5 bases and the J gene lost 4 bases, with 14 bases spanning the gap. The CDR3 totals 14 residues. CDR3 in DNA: TGTGCCAGCAGCTTCTCTACGGGGGTAGAGACCCAGTACTTC. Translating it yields CASSFSTGVETQYF.

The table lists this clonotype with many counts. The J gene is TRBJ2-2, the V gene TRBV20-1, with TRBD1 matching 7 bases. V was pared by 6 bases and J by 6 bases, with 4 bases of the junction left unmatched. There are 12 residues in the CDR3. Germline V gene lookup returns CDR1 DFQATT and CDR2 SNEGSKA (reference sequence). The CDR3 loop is CSARQGPGELFF. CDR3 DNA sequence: TGCAGTGCCAGACAGGGTCCCGGGGAGCTGTTTTTT.